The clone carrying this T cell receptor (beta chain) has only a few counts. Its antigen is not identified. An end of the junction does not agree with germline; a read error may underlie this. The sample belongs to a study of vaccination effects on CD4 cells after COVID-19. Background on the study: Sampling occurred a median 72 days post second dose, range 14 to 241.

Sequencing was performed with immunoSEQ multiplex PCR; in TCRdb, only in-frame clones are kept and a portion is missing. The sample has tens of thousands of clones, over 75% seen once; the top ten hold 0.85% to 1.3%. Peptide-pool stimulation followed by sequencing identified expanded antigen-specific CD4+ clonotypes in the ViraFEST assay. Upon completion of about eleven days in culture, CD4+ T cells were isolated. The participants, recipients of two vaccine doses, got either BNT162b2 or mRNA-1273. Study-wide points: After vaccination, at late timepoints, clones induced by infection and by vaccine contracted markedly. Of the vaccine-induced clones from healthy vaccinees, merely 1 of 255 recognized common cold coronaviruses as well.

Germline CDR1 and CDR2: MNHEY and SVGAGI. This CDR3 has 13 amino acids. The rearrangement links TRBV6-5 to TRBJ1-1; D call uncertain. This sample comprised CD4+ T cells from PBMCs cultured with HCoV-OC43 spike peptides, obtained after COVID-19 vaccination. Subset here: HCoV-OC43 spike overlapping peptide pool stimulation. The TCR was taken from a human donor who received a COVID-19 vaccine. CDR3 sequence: CASGYLRDTEAFF. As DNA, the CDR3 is TGTGCCAGCGGTTATCTAAGGGACACTGAAGCTTTCTTT.